The present T cell receptor (beta chain) was sequenced within a study of T cell responses to AZD1222 COVID-19 vaccine. Overall study findings and caveats: It should be noted that donors were predominantly white British and more often female, and clonal diversity was possibly underestimated. Baseline testing showed seropositivity in only a handful of AZD1222 recipients.

About this clone itself: The antigen is not known.

Repertoires were generated with immunoSEQ multiplex PCR, while TCRdb's copy carries only in-frame clones and drops some. This table holds about 94,000 clones, 75% to 90% found once. Germline assignment: CDR1 MNHEY and CDR2 SMNVEV (reference sequence). The CDR3 runs 16 residues. The J segment lost 3 bases and the V segment lost 6 bases, leaving 9 bases of the junction unmatched. Researchers grouped second doses given at about 4 or about 12 weeks into one pool. This clonotype was sampled from an adult who received the AZD1222 COVID-19 vaccine. The sample here was peripheral blood, taken 28 days after the second AZD1222 dose. The rearrangement uses TRBV27 and TRBJ2-4, with 9 bases that match TRBD2. The CDR3 reads CASSSLAGQFKNIQYF. CDR3 DNA sequence: TGTGCCAGCAGCAGTCTAGCGGGGCAGTTCAAAAACATTCAGTACTTC.